The entry below gives a single TCR beta chain sequence along with its context. These data originate in a study of shared clonotypes between healthy human individuals. Trimming took off 2 bases at V and 4 bases at J, with 11 bases between the two ends. This CDR3 has 14 residues. Germline V CDR1 and CDR2: SGHTA, FQGNSA. TCRdb's table, derived via immunoSEQ multiplex PCR, lists solely in-frame clones and lacks some. Here the sample spans about 1 million clones, 75% to 85% being singletons. Sequencing used memory CD4+ T cells from PBMCs. Subset reported: CD45RA-negative fraction. This chain uses TRBV7-2 with TRBJ2-5, with D possibly being TRBD1 or TRBD2 (5 bases each). This clonotype was sampled from a man younger than 35 in good health. Some clones in this sample may be carry-over from other donors' samples. CDR3 region: CASSLMRGTETQYF. CDR3 coding DNA: TGTGCCAGCAGCTTAATGAGGGGTACAGAGACCCAGTACTTC. Together with reference TRBV7-2 and TRBJ2-5, the CDR3 gives the full variable domain: GAGVSQSPSNKVTEKGKDVELRCDPISGHTALYWYRQSLGQGLEFLIYFQGNSAPDKSGLPSDRFSAERTGGSVSTLTIQRTQQEDSAVYLCASSLMRGTETQYFGPGTRLLVL.